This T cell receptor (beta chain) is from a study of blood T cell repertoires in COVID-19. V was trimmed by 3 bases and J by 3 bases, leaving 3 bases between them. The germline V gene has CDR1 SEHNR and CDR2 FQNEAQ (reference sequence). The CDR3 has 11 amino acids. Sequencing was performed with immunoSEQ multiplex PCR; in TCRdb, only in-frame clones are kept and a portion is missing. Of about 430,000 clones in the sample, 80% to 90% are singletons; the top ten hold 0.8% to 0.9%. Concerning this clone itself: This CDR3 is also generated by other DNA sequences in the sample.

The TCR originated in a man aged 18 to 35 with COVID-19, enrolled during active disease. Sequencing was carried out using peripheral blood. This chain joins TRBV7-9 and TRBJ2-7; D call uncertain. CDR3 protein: CASSLSYEQYF. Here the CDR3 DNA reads TGTGCCAGCAGCTTGAGCTACGAGCAGTACTTC.